A single T cell receptor (beta chain) is shown here with its context. Its antigen is still unknown. No much larger clone is present one base from it, and per-base qualities are unavailable. The collaborating institutions used their own protocols to collect whole blood in K2EDTA tubes. For TCRbeta analysis, collaborators shipped samples in one of three forms: frozen whole blood, isolated PBMCs, or DNA extracted from either of those sample types. This sample was included in a study of blood T cell repertoires in COVID-19 (TCRdb year 2020). About the study as a whole: Collaborator samples came from the United States, Italy and Spain and covered acute and convalescent phases of COVID-19. The material from the prospective study consisted of cDNA or gDNA derived from T cells, B-cell-depleted T cells, or PBMCs. Subjects who had been exposed to COVID-19, were actively infected with it, or had recovered from it provided the deeply sampled blood TCRbeta repertoires that made up the dataset. A freely available public database, intended as a resource for researchers studying the immune response to SARS-CoV-2, is where the repertoires were released. Samples were obtained from the ongoing ImmuneRACE study (first 160 participants) and from about 1,300 subjects provided by 6 global collaborators. The sample metadata nearly always contained a de-identified subject ID, COVID-19 status, age in years and sex. Where available, HLA class I and class II types were taken from metadata supplied by the sample provider and were not determined by assay-based typing. General findings and caveats noted by the study authors: How much clinical and demographic metadata was included differed by source and by participant, and the metadata was provided uncurated.

TCRbeta CDR3 regions were amplified from genomic DNA using the immunoSEQ Assay, a bias-controlled multiplex PCR. Under the source paper's analysis protocol: The number of nucleated cells in each sample was estimated by amplification of reference gene primers within the assay. To quantify the absolute abundance of each unique TCRbeta CDR3 rearrangement, sequence reads were collapsed and filtered. Productive Simpson clonality was computed per sample as the square root of Simpson's diversity index over productive rearrangements. TCRdb holds this immuneACCESS table with in-frame rearrangements only. Some clones are missing; in checked studies, unresolved V genes explain under half, and the rest has no known cause. That table is the source of V, J and clone size, and D and trimming were worked out from the DNA. The sample contains 140,000 to 150,000 clones, roughly 80% of them found a single time. In total, the top ten clones hold around a sixth of the sample.

CDR1 SGHDN and CDR2 FVKESK are derived from the germline V gene. At the junction V is shortened by 4 bases and J by 0 bases, with 17 bases in between. Including the terminal cysteine and phenylalanine, the CDR3 comprises 17 residues. The kept DNA is CDR3 alone, 51 bases in frame from the first base. The clonotype comes from a man aged 50 to 60 with acute or convalescent COVID-19. The chain is made from TRBV14 and TRBJ2-3, with a weak D call of TRBD1 (6 bases match). Sequencing was carried out using peripheral blood. The CDR3 region reads CASSLGRVRGSTDTQYF. The nucleotides read TGTGCCAGCAGCCTCGGTCGTGTTAGGGGGAGCACAGATACGCAGTATTTT.